What follows are 27 T cell receptor beta chains derived from one specimen sequenced in a study of post-analysis software for immune sequencing data (dated by TCRdb to between 2015 and 2017). The library came from PCR. For sequencing, an Illumina HiSeq 2500 was employed. To reduce PCR and sequencing biases, unique molecular identifiers were incorporated into the TCR beta cDNA libraries. Through fastp at Q25 and MiXCR, TCRdb rebuilt clones from the public reads, retaining in-frame beta chains. All rows with the same CDR3 protein become a single entry with the most common DNA and genes. The sample table holds 750,000 to 950,000 distinct CDR3 sequences, of which 40% to 55% were seen once. The ten largest clones capture roughly 5% of the sample. These receptors' targets are unknown. What the research found in general, with its limitations: Significantly higher frequencies in patients than in controls were found for five or six TRBV segments, including TRBV5-6, TRBV5-1 and TRBV20-1.

The sample taken for sequencing was blood. The receptors stem from a girl under 18 with multiple sclerosis.

This clonotype was counted between two and nine times. V usage is TRBV15 and J usage is TRBJ2-5; weak D call: TRBD2 (6 bases). Germline values: CDR1 LNHNV, CDR2 YYDKDF (reference sequence). The CDR3 totals 13 residues. V dropped 8 bases and J dropped 0 bases, with 10 bases sitting between them. The CDR3 nucleotides are TGTGCCACCGTAGCGGCCAACCAAGAGACCCAGTACTTC. Residues: CATVAANQETQYF.

This sequence joins TRBV7-2 and TRBJ2-3, with D possibly TRBD2 on 6 matching bases. The germline V gene encodes CDR1 SGHTA and CDR2 FQGNSA. This CDR3 contains 15 residues. The V end was cut by 3 bases, the J end by 2 bases, with 12 bases between. This chain's CDR3 is CASSFLGEVTDTQYF. Here the CDR3 DNA reads TGTGCCAGCAGCTTCCTGGGGGAGGTCACAGATACGCAGTATTTT.

This clonotype was seen more than once but under ten times. The chain links TRBV4-1 to TRBJ2-3; 10 bases map to TRBD1. The trim removed 0 bases at V and 6 bases at J, leaving 3 bases unmatched. Looked up from germline, CDR1 is MGHRA and CDR2 is YSYEKL. CDR3 length: 15 amino acids. The chain's CDR3 is CASSQEGQGTDTQYF. Written as DNA, the CDR3 is TGCGCCAGCAGCCAAGAGGGACAGGGGACCGATACGCAGTATTTT.

The CDR3 sequence: CASRPSGSFYEQYF. CDR3 bases: TGTGCCAGCCGTCCGAGCGGGAGTTTCTACGAGCAGTACTTC. The chain is built from TRBV7-9 and TRBJ2-7, with 8 nucleotides matching TRBD2. This CDR3 has 14 residues. The germline CDR1 and CDR2 sequences are SEHNR and FQNEAQ (reference sequence). The V gene end was trimmed by 8 bases and the J gene end by 3 bases; junction bases not matched to a gene: 9.

This clonotype has just a few counts. This chain joins TRBV3-1 and TRBJ2-7, with a tentative D call TRBD1 (6 bases). V was cut by 3 bases and J by 2 bases, with 11 bases left in between. This CDR3 spans 14 amino acids. From germline, CDR1 is LGHDT and CDR2 YNNKEL (reference sequence). The CDR3 reads CASSQAGQTYEQYF. The CDR3 region has the DNA TGTGCCAGCAGCCAGGCAGGACAGACCTACGAGCAGTACTTC.

The chain links TRBV4-1 to TRBJ2-1; a weak D match, TRBD2 (5 bases). V lost 1 base and J lost 4, with 5 bases in between. The CDR3 length is 13 residues. Germline CDR1 MGHRA, CDR2 YSYEKL. The CDR3 DNA follows: TGCGCCAGCAGCCAAGGGGAGTACAATGAGCAGTTCTTC. Its translation: CASSQGEYNEQFF.

The J gene is TRBJ2-1, the V gene TRBV5-1, with D uncertain. The CDR3 runs 15 residues. V shed 4 bases and J shed 2 bases, with 13 bases lying between them. The germline CDR1 and CDR2 sequences are SGHRS and YFSETQ. The DNA for the CDR3 is TGCGCCAGCAGCCGCTCGGACCCTCCCTACAATGAGCAGTTCTTC. This gives the protein CASSRSDPPYNEQFF.

A note on this clonotype: Germline and junction disagree at one end, which may indicate a read error. The J gene is TRBJ2-1, the V gene TRBV9; the match to TRBD2 covers 7 bases. The CDR3 covers 18 residues. Germline CDR1 is SGDLS and CDR2 is YYNGEE. The CDR3 nucleotides read TGTGCCAGCAGCGTAAGGGGCGGAGGGGCTAGCGGTTACAGTGAGCAGTTCTTC. It specifies CASSVRGGGASGYSEQFF. The complete variable domain, with remaining parts taken from reference TRBV9 and TRBJ2-1, reads DSGVTQTPKHLITATGQRVTLRCSPRSGDLSVYWYQQSLDQGLQFLIQYYNGEERAKGNILERFSAQQFPDLHSELNLSSLELGDSALYFCASSVRGGGASGYSEQFFGPGTRLTVL.

The chain carries TRBV10-3 and TRBJ2-5; D remains unclear. The CDR3 runs to 14 residues. V lost 2 bases, J lost 5 bases, and 12 bases lay in between. The germline gives CDR1 ENHRY, CDR2 SYGVKD. As DNA, the CDR3 is TGTGCCATCAGTGAGCTTCTACAAGGGGAGACCCAGTACTTC. Amino acids: CAISELLQGETQYF.

Details on this clonotype: A read error may produce the germline difference seen at one junction end. The chain couples TRBV7-8 to TRBJ2-7; D gene ambiguous. Germline V lookup: CDR1 SGHVS, CDR2 FQNEAQ. CDR3 length: 14 residues. CDR3: CAGSFGKSSYGQYF. CDR3 nucleotide sequence: TGTGCCGGCAGCTTTGGGAAATCCTCTTACGGGCAGTACTTC.

The chain recombines TRBV9 with TRBJ2-1; 8 nucleotides align to TRBD2. The germline CDR1 and CDR2 sequences are SGDLS and YYNGEE. The CDR3 is 16 amino acids. V shed 0 bases and J 7 bases; nucleotides not matched to a gene: 9. The CDR3 nucleotides are TGTGCCAGCAGCGTAGACCTGGCGGGAGGTAGGAATGAGCAGTTCTTC. Its translation is CASSVDLAGGRNEQFF. The full variable domain, in which reference TRBV9 and TRBJ2-1 provide the parts outside the CDR3, is DSGVTQTPKHLITATGQRVTLRCSPRSGDLSVYWYQQSLDQGLQFLIQYYNGEERAKGNILERFSAQQFPDLHSELNLSSLELGDSALYFCASSVDLAGGRNEQFFGPGTRLTVL.

The rearrangement links TRBV7-9 to TRBJ1-6; D not resolved. This CDR3 has 13 residues. V lost 9 bases to trimming and J lost 9 bases, with 15 bases between them. Germline CDR1 reads SEHNR; CDR2 reads FQNEAQ (reference sequence). The CDR3 spells CASARGGSSPLHF. The CDR3 DNA sequence: TGTGCCAGTGCTCGGGGAGGGAGTTCACCCCTCCACTTT.

V gene TRBV20-1 combines with J gene TRBJ1-4; TRBD1 might be the D (6 bases). The CDR3 is 12 amino acids. V was pared by 5 bases and J by 4 bases, with 8 bases between. Germline CDR1 reads DFQATT; CDR2 reads SNEGSKA (reference sequence). CDR3 residues: CSAQGFNEKLFF. In DNA form, the CDR3 reads TGCAGTGCTCAGGGGTTTAATGAAAAACTGTTTTTT.

The chain combines TRBV27 with TRBJ1-1, with D hard to call. CDR1 and CDR2 from the germline V gene are MNHEY and SMNVEV (reference sequence). V lost 8 bases and J lost 2, with 12 bases in between. The CDR3 consists of 13 residues. This CDR3 reads CASGIGRNTEAFF. CDR3 DNA: TGTGCCAGCGGGATCGGGCGAAACACTGAAGCTTTCTTT.

V is TRBV7-9 and J is TRBJ2-5, with 8 bases identical to TRBD1. The J call is in doubt because the DNA end fits TRBJ2-7 better. Germline V gene data show CDR1 as SEHNR and CDR2 as FQNEAQ (reference sequence). CDR3 length: 15 amino acids. The CDR3: CASSPRAGGEYEQYF. In nucleotides, the CDR3 is TGTGCCAGCAGCCCGCGGGCAGGGGGCGAGTACGAGCAGTACTTC.

The count of this clonotype is one. The chain uses TRBV5-5 and TRBJ2-4; 7 bases map to TRBD2. Per germline, CDR1 SGHKS and CDR2 YYEKEE (reference sequence). V shed 3 bases and J 13 bases; nucleotides not matched to a gene: 16. The CDR3 sequence is 15 residues long. The CDR3: CASSWEGLTYNEQYF. DNA for the CDR3: TGTGCCAGCAGCTGGGAGGGACTAACCTACAATGAGCAGTACTTC.

CDR3 nucleotides: TGTGCCAGCAGCCCAGCGGGAGAGGATATAGATACGCAGTATTTT. Translating gives CASSPAGEDIDTQYF. V usage is TRBV12-3 or TRBV12-4 and J usage is TRBJ2-3, with TRBD2 identical over 8 bases. This CDR3 region has 15 residues. V was pared by 6 bases and J by 5 bases, with 10 bases of the junction left unmatched.

V usage is TRBV15 and J usage is TRBJ2-7; 11 bases are a match to TRBD2. With V trimmed by 0 bases and J by 6 bases, 4 bases remained unmatched. The CDR3 is 15 residues long. CDR1 LNHNV and CDR2 YYDKDF come from the germline V gene (reference sequence). CDR3 DNA sequence: TGTGCCACCAGCAGAGATACTAGCGGGAGAGGCGAGCAGTACTTC. It translates to CATSRDTSGRGEQYF.

CDR3 bases: TGTGCCATCAGTGAGACAGGGAACACCGGGGAGCTGTTTTTT. It specifies CAISETGNTGELFF. The V and J genes are TRBV10-3 and TRBJ2-2, with D perhaps matching TRBD1 (5 bases). V was pared by 2 bases and J by 1 base, with 5 bases between. Germline values: CDR1 ENHRY, CDR2 SYGVKD. The CDR3 length is 14 residues.

The chain carries TRBV7-9 and TRBJ2-3; 10 nucleotides line up with TRBD2. V was pared by 2 bases and J by 6 bases, with 5 bases of the junction left unmatched. The germline gives CDR1 SEHNR, CDR2 FQNEAQ (reference sequence). CDR3 length: 15 amino acids. For the CDR3, the DNA is TGTGCCAGCAGCTTAATAGCGGGAGGTTCGGATACGCAGTATTTT. It yields the protein CASSLIAGGSDTQYF.

The gene calls are TRBV12-3 or TRBV12-4 and TRBJ2-4; either TRBD1 or TRBD2 may supply D (5 bases each). The CDR3 loop spans 12 amino acids. V gave up 8 bases and J gave up 13 bases, with 18 bases separating them. The CDR3 DNA sequence: TGTGCCAGCCGAGGGGTTTACAATGAGCAGTACTTC. Amino acids: CASRGVYNEQYF.

The gene calls are TRBV6-2 or TRBV6-3 and TRBJ2-7; 9 bases are a match to TRBD2. This CDR3 has 14 amino acids. V lost 2 bases to trimming and J lost 4 bases; unmatched junction nucleotides: 3. Per the germline V gene, CDR1 is MNHEY and CDR2 is SVGEGT. CDR3 sequence reads: CASSYAGGRYEQYF. CDR3 in DNA: TGTGCCAGCAGTTACGCGGGAGGGAGGTACGAGCAGTACTTC.

Only one count was recorded for this clonotype. CDR3 DNA: TGTGCCAGCAGCCCATCTCTCTCCAATGAGCAGTTCTTC. This encodes CASSPSLSNEQFF. V gene TRBV6-2 or TRBV6-3 combines with J gene TRBJ2-1; D gene unclear. The CDR3 consists of 13 residues. Germline values: CDR1 MNHEY, CDR2 SVGEGT. The V end lost 6 bases, the J end lost 6 bases, and 12 bases lay between the germline ends.

V gene TRBV5-8 combines with J gene TRBJ2-1; no definite D call. Germline assignment: CDR1 SGHTS and CDR2 YDEGEE. This CDR3 is built from 15 residues. Trimming stripped 0 bases from V and 0 bases from J, with 7 bases between. Written as DNA, the CDR3 is TGTGCCAGCAGCTTGGGTAGCATCTCCTACAATGAGCAGTTCTTC. Amino acids: CASSLGSISYNEQFF.

The rearrangement joins TRBV29-1 to TRBJ2-1; D is uncertain. Germline values: CDR1 SQVTM, CDR2 ANQGSEA. V was shortened by 4 bases and J by 2 bases, with 12 bases between the two germline ends. CDR3 length: 14 residues. The CDR3 DNA follows: TGCAGCGTTGGTTCCAGAGTCACCTACAATGAGCAGTTCTTC. Protein: CSVGSRVTYNEQFF.

The chain uses TRBV11-2 and TRBJ2-1; D is undetermined. Looked up from germline, CDR1 is SGHAT and CDR2 is FQNNGV. V was trimmed by 5 bases and J by 9 bases, leaving 11 bases between them. CDR3 length: 12 amino acids. The CDR3 region has the DNA TGTGCCAGCAGCCCCTTTCGGACTGAGCAGTTCTTC. Protein: CASSPFRTEQFF.

J is TRBJ1-5 and V is TRBV6-1; 7 bases fit TRBD1. J lost 0 bases, V lost 5 bases, and 7 bases had no gene match. Germline CDR1 is MNHNS and CDR2 is SASEGT. The CDR3 contains 16 residues. CDR3 protein: CASSSTGSYSNQPQHF. The CDR3 DNA is TGTGCCAGCAGTTCGACAGGGAGCTATAGCAATCAGCCCCAGCATTTT.